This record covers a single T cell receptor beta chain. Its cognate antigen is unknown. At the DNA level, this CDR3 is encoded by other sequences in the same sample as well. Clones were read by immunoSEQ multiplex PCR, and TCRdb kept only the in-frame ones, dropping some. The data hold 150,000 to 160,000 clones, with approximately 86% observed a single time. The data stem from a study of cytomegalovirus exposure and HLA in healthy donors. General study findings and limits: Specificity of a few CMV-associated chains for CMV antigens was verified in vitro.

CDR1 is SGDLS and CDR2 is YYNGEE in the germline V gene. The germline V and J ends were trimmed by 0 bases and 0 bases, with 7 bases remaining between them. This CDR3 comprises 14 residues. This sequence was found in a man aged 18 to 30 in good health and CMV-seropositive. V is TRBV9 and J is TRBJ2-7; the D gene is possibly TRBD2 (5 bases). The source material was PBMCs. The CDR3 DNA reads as TGTGCCAGCAGCGTAGTTGGGAGCTCCTACGAGCAGTACTTC. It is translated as CASSVVGSSYEQYF.